This is a list of T cell receptor beta chains from one sample in a study of Ad26.COV2.S vaccination and SARS-CoV-2 variants. Using immunoSEQ multiplex PCR, the repertoire was profiled, and TCRdb retains in-frame clones only, with some absent. Among about 460,000 clones listed, 89% were seen once. The sequenced sample was peripheral blood, obtained in a trial of Ad26.COV2.S vaccine versus placebo. These TCRs come from a person aged 18-60 years who received the Ad26.COV2.S COVID-19 vaccine or a placebo. The CDR3 runs from the conserved cysteine through the conserved F or W. D genes are given only for firm matches. For some rows the clone size is stated as once, few or many, or as a class when expanded; others skip it.

TRBV30	TRBD2	NA	TRBJ2-5	TGTGCCTGGAGGGCAACCGGGACTAGCGGGAGGGGGACCCAGTACTTC	CAWRATGTSGRGTQYF
TRBV30	NA	NA	TRBJ1-1	TGTGCCTGGAGTGTAGTGTGGGGGTCAGCCACTGAAGCTTTCTTT	CAWSVVWGSATEAFF
TRBV4-3	NA	NA	TRBJ1-1	TGCGCCAGCAGCCAAGTTTCATCGAACACTGAAGCTTTCTTT	CASSQVSSNTEAFF
TRBV7-8	TRBD1	once	TRBJ2-5	TGTGCCAGCAGCCCGCGGACAGGGGGATATCCAGAGACCCAGTACTTC	CASSPRTGGYPETQYF
TRBV6-2/TRBV6-3	NA	NA	TRBJ2-1	TGTGCCAGCAGTTACGCCCTAGTGTCGAACAATGAGCAGTTCTTC	CASSYALVSNNEQFF
TRBV5-5	NA	once	TRBJ1-2	TGTGCCAGCAGCTTGACAGGCGATCTTAACTATGGCTACACCTTC	CASSLTGDLNYGYTF
TRBV6-2/TRBV6-3	TRBD1	NA	TRBJ1-2	TGTGCCAGCAGTTCTAAACCGGGACAGTTCAACTATGGCTACACCTTC	CASSSKPGQFNYGYTF
TRBV27	NA	NA	TRBJ2-7	TGTGCCAGCAGACCCGGGACACAATCCTACGAGCAGTACTTC	CASRPGTQSYEQYF
TRBV29-1	NA	NA	TRBJ2-7	TGCAGCGGCCTACTAGTAAACGAGCAGTACTTC	CSGLLVNEQYF
TRBV27	NA	few	TRBJ1-5	TGTGCCACCAAGGGCCAGGAGGGTCAGCCCCAGCATTTT	CATKGQEGQPQHF
TRBV2	NA	NA	TRBJ2-7	TGTGCCAGCAAGTCGTCAATCTCCTACGAGCAGTACTTC	CASKSSISYEQYF
TRBV6-8	TRBD1	NA	TRBJ2-7	TGTGCCAGCATTGGCAGGGGGCGGCCTAAGGCCTTGGAGCAGTACTTC	CASIGRGRPKALEQYF
TRBV15	TRBD2	NA	TRBJ2-1	TGTGCCACCAGCAGACTAGCGGGAGGCGAGCAGTTCTTC	CATSRLAGGEQFF
TRBV7-8	NA	NA	TRBJ1-3	TGTGCCAGCACCTTTACCTCGGCAGACTCTGGAAACACCATATATTTT	CASTFTSADSGNTIYF
TRBV28	NA	NA	TRBJ1-5	TGTGCCAGCAGCAACCCGGACGGTTACAATCAGCCCCAGCATTTT	CASSNPDGYNQPQHF
TRBV9	NA	once	TRBJ2-2	TGTGCCAGCAGCGTAGGCCCACCCACCGGGGAGCTGTTTTTT	CASSVGPPTGELFF
TRBV27	NA	NA	TRBJ1-1	TGTGCCAGCAGCCCATCACCTCTAGGGCAGCTTGAAGCTTTCTTT	CASSPSPLGQLEAFF
TRBV28	NA	NA	TRBJ1-3	TGTGCCAGCAGTCCGCCGGGCCGGGGAAACACCATATATTTT	CASSPPGRGNTIYF
TRBV6-5	TRBD1	NA	TRBJ2-2	TGTGCCAGCAGGGACAGGGCTGCCGGGGAGCTGTTTTTT	CASRDRAAGELFF
TRBV25-1	NA	NA	TRBJ1-6	TGTGCCAGCTCCCAAGGAGACGGTAATTCACCCCTCCACTTT	CASSQGDGNSPLHF
TRBV5-4	NA	NA	TRBJ2-3	TGTGCCAGCAGCCCGAGGGGCGGAGATACGCAGTATTTT	CASSPRGGDTQYF
TRBV19	NA	NA	TRBJ1-5	TGTGCCAGTAGTGTCGAGAGCGGGCTGCCCCAGCATTTT	CASSVESGLPQHF
TRBV3-1/TRBV3-2	NA	NA	TRBJ2-2	TGTGCCAGCAGCCAAGATGTACCGAGGATCAACACCGGGGAGCTGTTTTTT	CASSQDVPRINTGELFF
TRBV14	TRBD1	once	TRBJ1-2	TGTGCCAGCCGGACGACAGGGGCGGGGATCTACACCTTC	CASRTTGAGIYTF
TRBV6-6	TRBD2	NA	TRBJ2-7	TGTGCCAGCAGTTCGGGAGGTCCTCCCTACGAGCAGTACTTC	CASSSGGPPYEQYF
TRBV6-5	NA	NA	TRBJ2-7	TGTGCCAGCCCAGCCCCGGGACCGCAGGGCTACGAGCAGTACTTC	CASPAPGPQGYEQYF
TRBV25-1	TRBD1	few	TRBJ1-5	TGTGCCAGCAGTAGGACAGGGGAATTCGGCAATCAGCCCCAGCATTTT	CASSRTGEFGNQPQHF
TRBV24-1	TRBD1	NA	TRBJ2-1	TGTGCCACCAGTAGGACAGGGGGGGGCAATGAGCAGTTCTTC	CATSRTGGGNEQFF
TRBV5-1	TRBD1	NA	TRBJ2-5	TGCGCCAGCAGTCCCACAGGGGACCTAAAGACCCAGTACTTC	CASSPTGDLKTQYF
TRBV6-2/TRBV6-3	NA	NA	TRBJ2-1	TGTGCCAGCAGTTTCGCATGGGGCGGGGATGAGCAGTTCTTC	CASSFAWGGDEQFF
TRBV15	TRBD1	many	TRBJ1-6	TGTGCCACCAGCTCACAGGGGGCGCGGAATTCACCCCTCCACTTT	CATSSQGARNSPLHF
TRBV7-8	NA	once	TRBJ2-5	TGTGCCAGCAGCGTCTCGGCGGGAACCTACCAAGAGACCCAGTACTTC	CASSVSAGTYQETQYF
TRBV18	NA	NA	TRBJ1-1	TGTGCCAGCTCACAAGCCGGGACACCGACTGAAGCTTTCTTT	CASSQAGTPTEAFF
TRBV18	NA	NA	TRBJ1-1	TGTGCCAGCTCACCCAAGGGCCAGAACACTGAAGCTTTCTTT	CASSPKGQNTEAFF
TRBV11-2	NA	once	TRBJ1-5	TGTGCCAGCAGCTTAGCTTTGTATCAGCCCCAGCATTTT	CASSLALYQPQHF
TRBV7-9	NA	once	TRBJ1-6	TGTGCCAGCAGCTTCACGAGAGCTGACAATTCACCCCTCCACTTT	CASSFTRADNSPLHF
TRBV2	TRBD2	NA	TRBJ2-1	TGTGCCAGCTTTAGCGGGAGAGGCGGTGAGCAGTTCTTC	CASFSGRGGEQFF
TRBV7-8	NA	NA	TRBJ2-3	TGTGCCAGCAGCTTTCAAGTCACAGGGGAGGGCACAGATACGCAGTATTTT	CASSFQVTGEGTDTQYF
TRBV28	NA	NA	TRBJ2-7	TGTGCCAGCACCCATTTACTAGTTGGGGTTAACGAGCAGTACTTC	CASTHLLVGVNEQYF
TRBV3-1/TRBV3-2	NA	NA	TRBJ2-4	TGTGCCAGCAGCCAAGAGGGGGGAGCCAAAAACATTCAGTACTTC	CASSQEGGAKNIQYF
TRBV6-5	NA	NA	TRBJ1-6	TGTGCCAGCAGTTACTCGAACCGGGATAATTCACCCCTCCACTTT	CASSYSNRDNSPLHF
TRBV2	NA	NA	TRBJ2-7	TGTGCCAGCAGTCGCGGGCCTTCCTACGAGCAGTACTTC	CASSRGPSYEQYF
TRBV2	TRBD1	NA	TRBJ1-6	TGTGCCAGCAGGAAAACTTTCCTCGGGACAGGGTCCTTCGGTTCACCCCTCCACTTT	CASRKTFLGTGSFGSPLHF